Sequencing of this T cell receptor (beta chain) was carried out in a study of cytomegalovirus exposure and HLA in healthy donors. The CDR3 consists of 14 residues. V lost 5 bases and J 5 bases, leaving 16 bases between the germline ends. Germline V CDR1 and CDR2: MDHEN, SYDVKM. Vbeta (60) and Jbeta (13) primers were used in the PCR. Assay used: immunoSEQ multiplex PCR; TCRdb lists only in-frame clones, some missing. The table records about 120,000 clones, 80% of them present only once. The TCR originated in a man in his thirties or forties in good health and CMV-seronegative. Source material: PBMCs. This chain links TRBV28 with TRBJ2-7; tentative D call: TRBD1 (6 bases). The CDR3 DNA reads TGTGCCAGCAGTAGCAACAGGGATTCGGACGAGCAGTACTTC. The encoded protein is CASSSNRDSDEQYF.